The next 23 T cell receptor beta chains were all read from a single sample in a study of low-dose radiotherapy and immunotherapy resistance in tumors. As to time point: after trial treatment. Regarding treatment: LDRT plus nivolumab, ipilimumab, low-dose cyclophosphamide and aspirin (RACIN trial). First-strand cDNA used TRAV- and TRBV-specific primers, covering alpha and beta chains. A constant-region primer paired with the V-primer adapter amplified TCRs over 20 PCR cycles. TCRdb redid the calling of the reads with MiXCR, one entry per CDR3 protein. The sample carries around 80,000 distinct CDR3 sequences, 17% recorded once. The sample here was PBMCs, taken after low-dose radiotherapy plus immunotherapy. The receptors originated from a male donor with prostate cancer.

In this sample, this clonotype turned up many times. This sequence joins TRBV6-2 or TRBV6-3 and TRBJ1-5; possible D gene TRBD1, 6 bases. V was trimmed by 2 bases and J by 15 bases, leaving 17 bases between them. This CDR3 region has 13 residues. From germline, CDR1 is MNHEY and CDR2 SVGEGT. CDR3 loop: CASSYGPTGLWHF. In nucleotides, the CDR3 is TGTGCCAGCAGTTACGGTCCGACAGGCCTCTGGCATTTT.

This clonotype was counted many times. The chain has TRBV20-1 and TRBJ2-1, with 14 bases that match TRBD2. Germline V lookup: CDR1 DFQATT, CDR2 SNEGSKA (reference sequence). This CDR3 region has 15 residues. J was trimmed by 7 bases and V by 6 bases; bases with no gene match: 8. CDR3 nucleotides: TGCAGTGCACGGAAGGGACTAGCGGGAGTAAATGAGCAGTTCTTC. Translated, it gives CSARKGLAGVNEQFF.

This clonotype was detected ten times or more. The rearrangement links TRBV28 to TRBJ2-7, with D possibly called TRBD1 or TRBD2 (6 bases each). The germline CDR1 and CDR2 sequences are MDHEN and SYDVKM. Trimming removed 5 bases at V and 4 bases at J, with 15 bases between. The CDR3 loop spans 14 amino acids. The CDR3 coding sequence is TGTGCCAGCAGTGTAGGGGGGCGCATTTACGAGCAGTACTTC. This sequence encodes CASSVGGRIYEQYF.

This clonotype occurred many times. This chain links TRBV29-1 with TRBJ2-5; 9 bases align to TRBD1. The ends lost 4 bases at V and 7 bases at J; junction bases unmatched: 13. CDR1 SQVTM and CDR2 ANQGSEA come from the germline V gene. This CDR3 is built from 15 residues. The CDR3 sequence is CSVVGQTGGAGTQYF. The CDR3 nucleotides read TGCAGCGTTGTGGGACAAACAGGGGGCGCCGGGACCCAGTACTTC.

Of note for this clonotype: Sequence at one end of the junction differs from germline and may be a read error. The chain uses TRBV28 and TRBJ2-2; D might be TRBD2 (6 bases). The V gene's germline CDR1 is MDHEN and CDR2 SYDVKM. The CDR3 extends over 13 amino acids. The CDR3 region has the DNA TGTGCCAGCAGAAGGGACTTCACCGGGGAGCCGTTTTTT. Translating gives CASRRDFTGEPFF.

A remark on this clonotype: This sequence is one base from a far larger clone and is likely a read error. V and J are TRBV7-9 and TRBJ1-1; D remains unclear. V lost 1 base, J lost 5 bases, and 11 bases lay in between. This CDR3 has 14 residues. Germline values: CDR1 SEHNR, CDR2 FQNEAQ (reference sequence). CDR3 nucleotides: TGTGCCAGCAGCTTAGATTGTCTAGGGACTGAAGCTTTCTTT. Translation gives CASSLDCLGTEAFF.

Concerning this clonotype itself: A much larger clone lies one base from this, so it may be a read error. This chain uses TRBV7-6 with TRBJ2-2; D is ambiguous. The CDR3 contains 13 residues. Germline CDR1 is SGHVS and CDR2 is FNYEAQ. The CDR3 nucleotides read TGTGCCAGCAGCTTCAGAAACAGCGGGGAGCTGTTTTTT. This translates into CASSFRNSGELFF.

This clonotype has ten or more counts. This chain links TRBV19 with TRBJ1-5, with D perhaps matching TRBD1 (5 bases). Germline V CDR1 and CDR2: LNHDA, SQIVND (reference sequence). This CDR3 contains 14 residues. Trimming took off 0 bases at V and 4 bases at J, with 7 bases between the two ends. The CDR3 loop reads CASSIDRGNQPQHF. The CDR3 coding sequence is TGTGCCAGTAGTATAGATCGGGGGAATCAGCCCCAGCATTTT.

This clonotype turned up a few times. The chain couples TRBV20-1 to TRBJ1-1; the D is unclear. With 3 bases removed from V and 1 base from J, the gap between germline ends came to 15 bases. CDR1 and CDR2 from the germline V gene are DFQATT and SNEGSKA (reference sequence). The CDR3 length is 15 residues. The CDR3 sequence: CSASSDTDGNTEAFF. CDR3 in DNA: TGCAGTGCTAGTTCCGATACTGACGGGAACACTGAAGCTTTCTTT.

Ten or more counts support this clonotype. This chain uses TRBV20-1 with TRBJ2-2; 10 nucleotides line up with TRBD2. The germline gives CDR1 DFQATT, CDR2 SNEGSKA (reference sequence). The length of the CDR3 is 16 residues. With 1 base clipped from V and 5 bases from J, the junction kept 7 bases outside the gene matches. The CDR3 sequence is CSARATASGRTGELFF. In DNA form, the CDR3 reads TGCAGTGCTAGAGCTACTGCTAGCGGGAGAACCGGGGAGCTGTTTTTT.

Regarding this clonotype: A far larger clone is only one base removed, so a read error is likely. This chain connects TRBV2 to TRBJ1-1; 7 bases agree with TRBD1. CDR3 length: 13 amino acids. Germline V gives CDR1 SNHLY, CDR2 FYNNEI. The CDR3 coding sequence is TGTGCCAGCAGCCAACAGGGGAACACTGACGCTTTCTTT. Translating gives CASSQQGNTDAFF.

This clonotype was recorded at least ten times. The V call is TRBV7-2, the J call TRBJ2-3; 8 nucleotides match TRBD2. Germline V CDR1 and CDR2: SGHTA, FQGNSA. This CDR3 is 16 amino acids long. Trimming cost V 5 bases and J 6 bases; bases outside gene matches: 13. The CDR3 nucleotides read TGTGCCAGCAGCCCGACAGCGACTAGCGTTGGTGATACGCAGTATTTT. As protein: CASSPTATSVGDTQYF.

The table lists this clonotype with many counts. The J gene is TRBJ2-3, the V gene TRBV29-1; 10 positions match TRBD2. Per the germline V gene, CDR1 is SQVTM and CDR2 is ANQGSEA. With V trimmed by 8 bases and J by 0 bases, 11 bases remained unmatched. The CDR3 consists of 16 residues. The CDR3 region has the DNA TGCAGCTCCGAGGGCCTAGCGGGAGATAGCACAGATACGCAGTATTTT. Residues: CSSEGLAGDSTDTQYF.

This clonotype has at least ten counts. The rearrangement links TRBV19 to TRBJ2-5; the D gene is possibly TRBD2 (5 bases). The CDR3 covers 13 residues. CDR1 is LNHDA, CDR2 SQIVND, per germline (reference sequence). V gave up 9 bases and J gave up 5 bases, with 16 bases separating them. The DNA for the CDR3 is TGTGCCAGCCGACTAACCGGGTCGGAGACCCAGTACTTC. As protein: CASRLTGSETQYF. Together with reference TRBV19 and TRBJ2-5, the CDR3 gives the full variable domain: DGGITQSPKYLFRKEGQNVTLSCEQNLNHDAMYWYRQDPGQGLRLIYYSQIVNDFQKGDIAEGYSVSREKKESFPLTVTSAQKNPTAFYLCASRLTGSETQYFGPGTRLLVL.

This clonotype was observed at least ten times. The chain joins TRBV7-2 to TRBJ2-2; 8 nucleotides agree with TRBD1. V dropped 5 bases and J dropped 2; count of bases not matched to a gene: 7. The CDR3 runs 16 residues. Germline CDR1 reads SGHTA; CDR2 reads FQGNSA. CDR3 residues: CASSVRQGPNTGELFF. CDR3 DNA: TGTGCCAGCAGCGTCCGACAGGGGCCTAACACCGGGGAGCTGTTTTTT.

This clonotype came up many times. The chain links TRBV19 to TRBJ1-2; 9 nucleotides line up with TRBD1. J was trimmed by 4 bases and V by 6 bases; bases with no gene match: 6. In germline, CDR1 is LNHDA, CDR2 SQIVND (reference sequence). CDR3 size: 14 residues. This CDR3 is CASSPGTGRYGYTF. CDR3 nucleotide sequence: TGTGCCAGTAGCCCCGGGACAGGGCGCTATGGCTACACCTTC.

This clonotype was seen many times. The CDR3 loop is CATSRNLIGSTTTDTQYF. In DNA form, the CDR3 reads TGTGCCACCAGCAGAAATTTAATAGGGTCCACCACCACAGATACGCAGTATTTT. The rearrangement joins TRBV15 to TRBJ2-3; no firm D call. The V gene's germline CDR1 is LNHNV and CDR2 YYDKDF (reference sequence). V lost 2 bases and J 2 bases, leaving 20 bases between the germline ends. The CDR3 is made up of 18 amino acids.

At least ten counts were recorded for this clonotype. This chain connects TRBV20-1 to TRBJ2-7, with D unresolved. This CDR3 is 13 amino acids long. V lost 3 bases and J lost 0, with 9 bases in between. Looked up from germline, CDR1 is DFQATT and CDR2 is SNEGSKA (reference sequence). CDR3 nucleotide sequence: TGCAGTGCTAGGGTCCAGAGCTCCTACGAGCAGTACTTC. Translated, it gives CSARVQSSYEQYF.

This clonotype occurred a few times. The chain joins TRBV28 to TRBJ2-7; weak D call: TRBD2 (6 bases). CDR1 is MDHEN, CDR2 SYDVKM, per germline. The V end was cut by 5 bases, the J end by 3 bases, with 17 bases between. The CDR3 spans 15 residues. CDR3 DNA: TGTGCCAGCAGTACCGCGGGACGGGGTATCTACGAGCAGTACTTC. Protein product: CASSTAGRGIYEQYF.

This clonotype was seen at least ten times. The V gene is TRBV7-2, the J gene TRBJ2-3, with 16 bases aligning to TRBD2. CDR1 and CDR2 (germline): SGHTA, FQGNSA. Trimming took 5 bases from V and 5 from J; bases not matched to a gene: 10. The CDR3 covers 18 residues. CDR3 in DNA: TGTGCCAGCAGCCCCGGGACTAGCGGGAGGGTTCGGGTAGATACGCAGTATTTT. This encodes CASSPGTSGRVRVDTQYF.

This clonotype was seen repeatedly, ten times or more. This chain connects TRBV29-1 to TRBJ2-7; the D is unclear. Germline V gene lookup returns CDR1 SQVTM and CDR2 ANQGSEA. V was cut by 5 bases and J by 0 bases, with 8 bases left in between. This CDR3 is built from 12 residues. The CDR3 nucleotides are TGCAGCGTTCTAATTAGCTCCTACGAGCAGTACTTC. This translates into CSVLISSYEQYF.

This clonotype has at least ten counts. This chain links TRBV10-3 with TRBJ2-5, with 13 bases matching TRBD2. The V segment lost 2 bases and the J segment 3 bases; nucleotides outside the gene matches: 0. Per germline, CDR1 ENHRY and CDR2 SYGVKD. The CDR3 consists of 15 residues. CDR3 region: CAISEGLAGEETQYF. In DNA form, the CDR3 reads TGTGCCATCAGTGAGGGACTAGCGGGGGAAGAGACCCAGTACTTC.

This clonotype is a singleton in its sample. The J gene is TRBJ1-2, the V gene TRBV12-3 or TRBV12-4; no clear D. V was trimmed by 3 bases and J by 7 bases, leaving 12 bases between them. The CDR3 spans 13 residues. In nucleotides, the CDR3 is TGTGCCAGCAGTTTCATCGAAGGGTCTGGCTACACCTTC. Amino acids: CASSFIEGSGYTF.